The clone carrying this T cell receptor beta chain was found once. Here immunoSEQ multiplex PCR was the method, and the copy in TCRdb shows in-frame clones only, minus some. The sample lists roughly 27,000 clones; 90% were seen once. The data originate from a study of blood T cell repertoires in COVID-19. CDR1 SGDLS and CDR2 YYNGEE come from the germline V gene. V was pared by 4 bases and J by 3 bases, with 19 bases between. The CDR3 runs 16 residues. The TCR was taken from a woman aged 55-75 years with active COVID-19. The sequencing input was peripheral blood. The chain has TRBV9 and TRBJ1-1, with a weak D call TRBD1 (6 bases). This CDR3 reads CASSSPRGGSDTEAFF. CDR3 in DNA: TGTGCCAGCAGCTCACCCCGGGGGGGCTCCGACACTGAAGCTTTCTTT.